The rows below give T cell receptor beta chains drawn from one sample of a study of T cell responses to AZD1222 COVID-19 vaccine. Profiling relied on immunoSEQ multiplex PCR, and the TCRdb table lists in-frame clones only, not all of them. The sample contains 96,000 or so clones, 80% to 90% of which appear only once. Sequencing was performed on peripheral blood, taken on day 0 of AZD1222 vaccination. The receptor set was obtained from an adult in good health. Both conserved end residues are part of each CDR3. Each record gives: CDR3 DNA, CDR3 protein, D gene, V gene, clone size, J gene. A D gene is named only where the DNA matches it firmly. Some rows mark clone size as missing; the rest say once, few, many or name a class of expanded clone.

CDR3 DNA: TGTGCCAGTAGTACGACAGGGGGGACCAATCAGCCCCAGCATTTT; CDR3 protein: CASSTTGGTNQPQHF; D gene: TRBD1; V gene: TRBV19; clone size: -; J gene: TRBJ1-5
CDR3 DNA: TGCGCCAGCAGCCAGACAGGGAGCTCCTACAATGAGCAGTTCTTC; CDR3 protein: CASSQTGSSYNEQFF; D gene: TRBD1; V gene: TRBV5-1; clone size: -; J gene: TRBJ2-1
CDR3 DNA: TGTGCCAGCAGTTTATCGGAACAGGGAGGTCAGCCCCAGCATTTT; CDR3 protein: CASSLSEQGGQPQHF; D gene: -; V gene: TRBV28; clone size: -; J gene: TRBJ1-5
CDR3 DNA: TGTGCCACCTTCGGGTCCTTTCCCGGGGGGGCCATGTTCTTC; CDR3 protein: CATFGSFPGGAMFF; D gene: TRBD2; V gene: TRBV2; clone size: -; J gene: TRBJ2-1
CDR3 DNA: TGCGCCAGCAGCTTCTGGACAGGGGGCTACGAGCAGTACTTC; CDR3 protein: CASSFWTGGYEQYF; D gene: TRBD1; V gene: TRBV5-1; clone size: -; J gene: TRBJ2-7
CDR3 DNA: TGTGCTAGTGGAGAGCGCTCGGGAAAACTGTTTTTT; CDR3 protein: CASGERSGKLFF; D gene: -; V gene: TRBV12-5; clone size: once; J gene: TRBJ1-4
CDR3 DNA: TGTGCCAGCCGCGGCCAGGGCTACACCTTC; CDR3 protein: CASRGQGYTF; D gene: -; V gene: TRBV6-6; clone size: -; J gene: TRBJ1-2
CDR3 DNA: TGCGCCAGCAGCCAAGAAGCTTCTGGGACAGGGTATTCACCCCTCCACTTT; CDR3 protein: CASSQEASGTGYSPLHF; D gene: TRBD1; V gene: TRBV4-1; clone size: -; J gene: TRBJ1-6
CDR3 DNA: TGTGCCAGCAGCTTCTCGACAGGGAGTAGCTATGGCTACACCTTC; CDR3 protein: CASSFSTGSSYGYTF; D gene: TRBD1; V gene: TRBV13; clone size: -; J gene: TRBJ1-2
CDR3 DNA: TGTGCCAGCAGCTTACTTCCTGGAAACACCATATATTTT; CDR3 protein: CASSLLPGNTIYF; D gene: -; V gene: TRBV7-9; clone size: -; J gene: TRBJ1-3
CDR3 DNA: TGTGCCAGCAGCTTAGTGGGACAGGGACGCGAGCAGTACTTC; CDR3 protein: CASSLVGQGREQYF; D gene: TRBD1; V gene: TRBV7-8; clone size: -; J gene: TRBJ2-7
CDR3 DNA: TGTGCCAGCAGCCAGCTCAACGAGCAGTACTTC; CDR3 protein: CASSQLNEQYF; D gene: -; V gene: TRBV6-6; clone size: -; J gene: TRBJ2-7
CDR3 DNA: TGTGCCAGCTCACCAGGACTAGTGAAAGAGACCCAGTACTTC; CDR3 protein: CASSPGLVKETQYF; D gene: TRBD2; V gene: TRBV18; clone size: -; J gene: TRBJ2-5
CDR3 DNA: TGCGCCAGCAGCCAAGATCGCGGGGGAAGGAATGGCTACACCTTC; CDR3 protein: CASSQDRGGRNGYTF; D gene: -; V gene: TRBV4-3; clone size: few; J gene: TRBJ1-2
CDR3 DNA: TGTGCCAGCAGCTCATCAGGGGGCTATGGCTACACCTTC; CDR3 protein: CASSSSGGYGYTF; D gene: TRBD1; V gene: TRBV5-5; clone size: -; J gene: TRBJ1-2
CDR3 DNA: TGTGCCAGCAGCCCCTGGGCGACGGGGGTGAACACTGAAGCTTTCTTT; CDR3 protein: CASSPWATGVNTEAFF; D gene: -; V gene: TRBV3-1/TRBV3-2; clone size: -; J gene: TRBJ1-1
CDR3 DNA: TGTGCCAGCAGCAACAGCGCGTATGGCTACACCTTC; CDR3 protein: CASSNSAYGYTF; D gene: -; V gene: TRBV16; clone size: -; J gene: TRBJ1-2
CDR3 DNA: TGTGCCAGTAGTATTTTTGGTGAAAAACTGTTTTTT; CDR3 protein: CASSIFGEKLFF; D gene: -; V gene: TRBV19; clone size: -; J gene: TRBJ1-4
CDR3 DNA: TGTGCCAGTAGTATCAGGGGGGAAGGAAGCAATCAGCCCCAGCATTTT; CDR3 protein: CASSIRGEGSNQPQHF; D gene: TRBD1; V gene: TRBV19; clone size: -; J gene: TRBJ1-5
CDR3 DNA: TGTGCCAGCAGCTCCCGGGGGGGCCGATACAATGAGCAGTTCTTC; CDR3 protein: CASSSRGGRYNEQFF; D gene: TRBD2; V gene: TRBV11-3; clone size: -; J gene: TRBJ2-1
CDR3 DNA: TGTGCCAGTAGTCCCCGGACCGGGCTCGAGCAGTACTTC; CDR3 protein: CASSPRTGLEQYF; D gene: -; V gene: TRBV19; clone size: -; J gene: TRBJ2-7
CDR3 DNA: TGCGCCAGCAGCTTGGCCCGCGGGACTACCTACGAGCAGTACTTC; CDR3 protein: CASSLARGTTYEQYF; D gene: TRBD2; V gene: TRBV5-1; clone size: -; J gene: TRBJ2-7
CDR3 DNA: TGTGCCAGCAGTCCACAGGCCGAAGAGACCCAGTACTTC; CDR3 protein: CASSPQAEETQYF; D gene: -; V gene: TRBV6-6; clone size: few; J gene: TRBJ2-5
CDR3 DNA: TGCGCCAGCAGCCAAGATCCGGGCAGGGGCGATACTGAAGCTTTCTTT; CDR3 protein: CASSQDPGRGDTEAFF; D gene: -; V gene: TRBV4-1; clone size: -; J gene: TRBJ1-1
CDR3 DNA: TGTGCCAGCAGCCAAAAAGGGACTAGCGGCAGTGAGCAGTTCTTC; CDR3 protein: CASSQKGTSGSEQFF; D gene: TRBD2; V gene: TRBV3-1/TRBV3-2; clone size: once; J gene: TRBJ2-1
CDR3 DNA: TGTGCCAGCAGGCGCGAGGGATCCTACGAGCAGTACTTC; CDR3 protein: CASRREGSYEQYF; D gene: -; V gene: TRBV6-5; clone size: -; J gene: TRBJ2-7
CDR3 DNA: TGTGCCAGCAGGCACCAGGGTTATGAAAAACTGTTTTTT; CDR3 protein: CASRHQGYEKLFF; D gene: -; V gene: TRBV27; clone size: -; J gene: TRBJ1-4
CDR3 DNA: TGTGCCAGTAGCCGATGGGGGCGGAACACTGAAGCTTTCTTT; CDR3 protein: CASSRWGRNTEAFF; D gene: -; V gene: TRBV19; clone size: -; J gene: TRBJ1-1
CDR3 DNA: TGTGCCAGCAGCTTATATCAGGGGATGAATGAGCAGTTCTTC; CDR3 protein: CASSLYQGMNEQFF; D gene: -; V gene: TRBV5-6; clone size: -; J gene: TRBJ2-1
CDR3 DNA: TGTGCCAGCAGCCATGGCTCAAACTATGGCTACACCTTC; CDR3 protein: CASSHGSNYGYTF; D gene: -; V gene: TRBV3-1/TRBV3-2; clone size: -; J gene: TRBJ1-2
CDR3 DNA: TGTGCCAGTAGTAAAGCAGGGGGACGTGGTAGTGAGCAGTTCTTC; CDR3 protein: CASSKAGGRGSEQFF; D gene: TRBD1; V gene: TRBV19; clone size: few; J gene: TRBJ2-1
CDR3 DNA: TGTGCCAGTAGTCATCGGAGGACTAATGAAAAACTGTTTTTT; CDR3 protein: CASSHRRTNEKLFF; D gene: -; V gene: TRBV19; clone size: -; J gene: TRBJ1-4
CDR3 DNA: TGTGCCAGCAAGGCGGATGCTAACTATGGCTACACCTTC; CDR3 protein: CASKADANYGYTF; D gene: -; V gene: TRBV11-2; clone size: -; J gene: TRBJ1-2
CDR3 DNA: TGCGCCAGCAGCTTGGAAGCAGAGACCGCGAGGGAGCAGTACTTC; CDR3 protein: CASSLEAETAREQYF; D gene: -; V gene: TRBV5-1; clone size: -; J gene: TRBJ2-7
CDR3 DNA: TGTGCCAGCTCACCAGGACAGGGTCGCTCCTACGAGCAGTACTTC; CDR3 protein: CASSPGQGRSYEQYF; D gene: TRBD1; V gene: TRBV18; clone size: -; J gene: TRBJ2-7
CDR3 DNA: TGTGCCAGCATAGGGGCATCCAGGGACAATGAGCAGTTCTTC; CDR3 protein: CASIGASRDNEQFF; D gene: -; V gene: TRBV2; clone size: -; J gene: TRBJ2-1
CDR3 DNA: TGCGCCAGCAGCCTAACAGCGGGTGCCGGGGAGCTGTTTTTT; CDR3 protein: CASSLTAGAGELFF; D gene: -; V gene: TRBV5-1; clone size: -; J gene: TRBJ2-2
CDR3 DNA: TGTGCGATTGGACCCTCTGGAAACACCATATATTTT; CDR3 protein: CAIGPSGNTIYF; D gene: -; V gene: TRBV30; clone size: -; J gene: TRBJ1-3
CDR3 DNA: TGTGCCAGCAGTGAAGGGCAAGAGCAGTTCTTC; CDR3 protein: CASSEGQEQFF; D gene: -; V gene: TRBV2; clone size: -; J gene: TRBJ2-1
CDR3 DNA: TGTGCCAGCAGAGCCGCAGGGTTCCAGCCCCAGCATTTT; CDR3 protein: CASRAAGFQPQHF; D gene: -; V gene: TRBV2; clone size: -; J gene: TRBJ1-5
CDR3 DNA: TGCAGCGTTGTCCCGGGGAGGGTAGTAGAAGGCTACACCTTC; CDR3 protein: CSVVPGRVVEGYTF; D gene: -; V gene: TRBV29-1; clone size: -; J gene: TRBJ1-2
CDR3 DNA: TGTGCCAGCAGCTTAGGGGTAGGGGGGTCAGATACGCAGTATTTT; CDR3 protein: CASSLGVGGSDTQYF; D gene: -; V gene: TRBV7-9; clone size: -; J gene: TRBJ2-3
CDR3 DNA: TGTGCCAGTAGTACGGAGGGGGACATACTTTCTCCCTTCTATGGCTACACCTTC; CDR3 protein: CASSTEGDILSPFYGYTF; D gene: -; V gene: TRBV19; clone size: -; J gene: TRBJ1-2
CDR3 DNA: TGTGCCAGCAGCCAAGAAAGGACCTCTGGAAACACCATATATTTT; CDR3 protein: CASSQERTSGNTIYF; D gene: -; V gene: TRBV4-2; clone size: few; J gene: TRBJ1-3
CDR3 DNA: TGCGCCAGCAGCCAGGATCACTCTGGGGCCAACGTCCTGACTTTC; CDR3 protein: CASSQDHSGANVLTF; D gene: -; V gene: TRBV5-1; clone size: -; J gene: TRBJ2-6
CDR3 DNA: TGCGCCAGCAGCTTTATGACAGAAGAGACCCAGTACTTC; CDR3 protein: CASSFMTEETQYF; D gene: -; V gene: TRBV5-1; clone size: -; J gene: TRBJ2-5
CDR3 DNA: TGCAGTGCTAGTAGTGCCGGGGTAGGGAATCAGCCCCAGCATTTT; CDR3 protein: CSASSAGVGNQPQHF; D gene: -; V gene: TRBV20-1; clone size: -; J gene: TRBJ1-5
CDR3 DNA: TGCAGCGTCACCGCCGGCGGGGAGCTGTTTTTT; CDR3 protein: CSVTAGGELFF; D gene: -; V gene: TRBV29-1; clone size: once; J gene: TRBJ2-2
CDR3 DNA: TGTGCCAGCTCACCGAACAGGGACCCTAACTATGGCTACACCTTC; CDR3 protein: CASSPNRDPNYGYTF; D gene: -; V gene: TRBV18; clone size: -; J gene: TRBJ1-2
CDR3 DNA: TGTGCCAGCAGCCGCGGGACAGAAAATTCACCCCTCCACTTT; CDR3 protein: CASSRGTENSPLHF; D gene: TRBD1; V gene: TRBV5-4; clone size: -; J gene: TRBJ1-6